A single sample is the source of the 4 T cell receptor beta chains below, sequenced in a study of technical replicates of blood from a handful of donors (TCRdb year 2017). The method behind the library was the immunoSEQ multiplex PCR assay. Imported from immuneACCESS, the table was reduced by TCRdb to in-frame sequences with V and J called. These copies leave out some clones; in studies compared against another copy, an unresolved V gene accounts for under half, and the cause of the remainder is not known. This sample comprises tens of thousands of clones, about 96% of them detected only once. The top ten clones comprise approximately 0.21% of the sample. Sequenced: T cells isolated from PBMCs. The receptors originated from a human donor in good health.

The chain has TRBV19 and TRBJ1-1, with 7 bases identical to TRBD1. J gave up 4 bases and V 6 bases, and 11 bases lay outside the gene matches. Germline V CDR1 and CDR2: LNHDA, SQIVND (reference sequence). There are 15 residues in the CDR3. The CDR3 DNA reads TGTGCCAGTAGAACCCCCGGCCAGGGGGGCACTGAAGCTTTCTTT. Its protein is CASRTPGQGGTEAFF.

The CDR3 protein is CASSQRTTAYEQYF. The CDR3 bases are TGTGCCAGCAGTCAGAGGACTACCGCCTACGAGCAGTACTTC. The V and J genes are TRBV6-5 and TRBJ2-7; tentatively, D is TRBD2 (6 bases). The germline gives CDR1 MNHEY, CDR2 SVGAGI. The CDR3 runs 14 residues. V lost 5 bases and J lost 2, with 13 bases in between.

The chain uses TRBV10-1 and TRBJ1-1, with a possible D match to TRBD1 (5 bases). This CDR3 has 14 residues. CDR1 and CDR2 (germline): WNHNN, SYGVQD (reference sequence). The V gene lost 6 bases and the J gene lost 0 bases, with 11 bases spanning the gap. CDR3 amino acids: CASRSDSLNTEAFF. In nucleotides, the CDR3 is TGCGCCAGCAGATCTGACAGTTTGAACACTGAAGCTTTCTTT.

The genes are TRBV7-6 and TRBJ1-4, with 9 nucleotides matching TRBD1. In germline, CDR1 is SGHVS, CDR2 FNYEAQ. This CDR3 has 20 amino acids. V was pared by 2 bases and J by 10 bases, with 23 bases of the junction left unmatched. The CDR3 DNA follows: TGTGCCAGCAGCTTAAGTGGGGGACAGGGTAGGCGTTCGTTGCGGGGAAAACTGTTTTTT. Protein: CASSLSGGQGRRSLRGKLFF. The complete variable domain, with remaining parts taken from reference TRBV7-6 and TRBJ1-4, reads GAGVSQSPRYKVTKRGQDVALRCDPISGHVSLYWYRQALGQGPEFLTYFNYEAQQDKSGLPNDRFSAERPEGSISTLTIQRTEQRDSAMYRCASSLSGGQGRRSLRGKLFFGSGTQLSVL.